Below, one TCR beta chain is given with its context. This sample is part of a study of blood T cell repertoires in COVID-19. With V trimmed by 1 base and J by 4 bases, 4 bases remained unmatched. The CDR3 is 14 amino acids. Germline lookup yields CDR1 SGHRS and CDR2 YFSETQ. Per the original methods: Reference gene primer amplification gave nucleated cell count estimates. Clones were sequenced by immunoSEQ multiplex PCR, and TCRdb holds only the in-frame ones, with some missing. Clonal size and the V and J genes are those of that table, whereas D and trimming came from the DNA. The data show 85,000 to 130,000 clones, roughly 91% seen once.

The genes are TRBV5-1 and TRBJ1-1; 7 nucleotides agree with TRBD1. The sample comprised peripheral blood. This sequence was found in a human donor in a cohort sampled during active COVID-19. The CDR3 DNA is TGCGCCAGCAGCTTGCAAACAGGGGCCACTGAAGCTTTCTTT. Protein: CASSLQTGATEAFF.